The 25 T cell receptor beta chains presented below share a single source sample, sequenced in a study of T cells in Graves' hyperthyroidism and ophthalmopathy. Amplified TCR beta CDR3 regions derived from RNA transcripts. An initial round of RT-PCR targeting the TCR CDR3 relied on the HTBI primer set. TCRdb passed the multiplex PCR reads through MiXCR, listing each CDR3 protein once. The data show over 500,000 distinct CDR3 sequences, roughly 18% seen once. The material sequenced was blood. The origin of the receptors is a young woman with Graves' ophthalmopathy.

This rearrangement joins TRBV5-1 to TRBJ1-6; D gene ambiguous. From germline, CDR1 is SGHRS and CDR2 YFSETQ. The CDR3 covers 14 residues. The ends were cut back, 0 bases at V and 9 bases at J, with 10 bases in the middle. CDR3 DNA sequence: TGCGCCAGCAGCTTGGACGGCGTCCCTTCACCCCTCCACTTT. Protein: CASSLDGVPSPLHF. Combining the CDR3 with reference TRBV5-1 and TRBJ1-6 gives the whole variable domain KAGVTQTPRYLIKTRGQQVTLSCSPISGHRSVSWYQQTPGQGLQFLFEYFSETQRNKGNFPGRFSGRQFSNSRSEMNVSTLELGDSALYLCASSLDGVPSPLHFGNGTRLTVT.

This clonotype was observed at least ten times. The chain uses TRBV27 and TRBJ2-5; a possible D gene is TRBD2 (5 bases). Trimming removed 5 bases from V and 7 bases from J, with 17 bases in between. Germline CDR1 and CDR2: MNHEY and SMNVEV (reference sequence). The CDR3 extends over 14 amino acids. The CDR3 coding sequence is TGTGCCAGCAGTCAGATACTAGGTTCGGCGACCCAGTACTTC. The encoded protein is CASSQILGSATQYF.

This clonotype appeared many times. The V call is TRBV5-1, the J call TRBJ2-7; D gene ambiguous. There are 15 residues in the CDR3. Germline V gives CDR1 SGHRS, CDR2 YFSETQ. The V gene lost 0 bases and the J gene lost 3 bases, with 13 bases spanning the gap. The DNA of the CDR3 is TGCGCCAGCAGCTTGGGGTCAGGTCTTAACTACGAGCAGTACTTC. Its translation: CASSLGSGLNYEQYF.

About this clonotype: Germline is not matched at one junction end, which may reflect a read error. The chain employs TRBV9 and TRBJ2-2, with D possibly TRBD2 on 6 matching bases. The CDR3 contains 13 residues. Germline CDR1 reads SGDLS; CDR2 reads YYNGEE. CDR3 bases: TGTGCCAGCAGCGCAAGAGACACCGGGGGGCTGTTTTTT. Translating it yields CASSARDTGGLFF.

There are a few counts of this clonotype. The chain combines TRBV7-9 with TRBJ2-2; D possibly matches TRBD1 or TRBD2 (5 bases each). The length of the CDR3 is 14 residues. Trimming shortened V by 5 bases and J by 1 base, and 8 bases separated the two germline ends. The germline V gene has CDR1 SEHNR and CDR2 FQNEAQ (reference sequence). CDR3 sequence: CASSGTRNTGELFF. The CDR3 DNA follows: TGTGCCAGCAGCGGGACGAGGAACACCGGGGAGCTGTTTTTT.

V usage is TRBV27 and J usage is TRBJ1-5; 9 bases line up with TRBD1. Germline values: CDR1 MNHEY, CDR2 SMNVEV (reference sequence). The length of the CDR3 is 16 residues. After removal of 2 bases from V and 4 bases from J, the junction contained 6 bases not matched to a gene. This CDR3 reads CASSLGGTGYNQPQHF. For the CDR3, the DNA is TGTGCCAGCAGTTTAGGTGGGACAGGGTATAATCAGCCCCAGCATTTT.

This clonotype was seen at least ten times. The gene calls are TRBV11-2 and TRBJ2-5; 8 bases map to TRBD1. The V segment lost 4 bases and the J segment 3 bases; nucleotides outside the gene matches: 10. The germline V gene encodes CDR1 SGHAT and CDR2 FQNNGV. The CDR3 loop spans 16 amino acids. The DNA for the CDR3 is TGTGCCAGCAGCTCCGTCGGACAGGGCGGAAAAGAGACCCAGTACTTC. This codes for CASSSVGQGGKETQYF.

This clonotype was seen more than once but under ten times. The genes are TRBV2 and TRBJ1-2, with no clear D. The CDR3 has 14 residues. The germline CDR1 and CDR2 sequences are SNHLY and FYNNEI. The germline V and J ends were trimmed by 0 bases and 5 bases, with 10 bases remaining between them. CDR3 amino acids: CASSEALTAYGYTF. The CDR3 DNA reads TGTGCCAGCAGTGAAGCGCTTACAGCTTATGGCTACACCTTC.

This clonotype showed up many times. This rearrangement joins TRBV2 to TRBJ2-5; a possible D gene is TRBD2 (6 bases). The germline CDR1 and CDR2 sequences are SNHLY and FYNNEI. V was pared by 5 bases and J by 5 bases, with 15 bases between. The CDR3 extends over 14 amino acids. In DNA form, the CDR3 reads TGTGCCAGCAGTTCGGACTACTCGGGGGAGACCCAGTACTTC. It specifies CASSSDYSGETQYF.

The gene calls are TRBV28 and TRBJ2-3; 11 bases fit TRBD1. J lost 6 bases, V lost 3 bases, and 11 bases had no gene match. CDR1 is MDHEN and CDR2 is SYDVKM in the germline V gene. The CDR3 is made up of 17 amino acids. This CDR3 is CASSLIGWTGGRDTQYF. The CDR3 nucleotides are TGTGCCAGCAGTTTGATTGGGTGGACAGGGGGCAGGGATACGCAGTATTTT.

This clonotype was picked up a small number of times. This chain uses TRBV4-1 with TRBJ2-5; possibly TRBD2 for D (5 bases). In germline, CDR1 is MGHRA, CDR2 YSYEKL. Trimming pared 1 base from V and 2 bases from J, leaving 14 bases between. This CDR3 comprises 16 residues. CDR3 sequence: CASSQVPFLAQETQYF. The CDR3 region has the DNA TGCGCCAGCAGCCAAGTTCCCTTCTTAGCGCAAGAGACCCAGTACTTC.

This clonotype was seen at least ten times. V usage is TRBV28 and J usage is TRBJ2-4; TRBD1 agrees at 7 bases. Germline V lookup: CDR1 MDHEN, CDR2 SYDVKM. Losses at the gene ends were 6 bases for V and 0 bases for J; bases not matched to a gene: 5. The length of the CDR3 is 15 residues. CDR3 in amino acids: CASRRTGVAKNIQYF. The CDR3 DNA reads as TGTGCCAGCAGGAGGACAGGAGTAGCCAAAAACATTCAGTACTTC.

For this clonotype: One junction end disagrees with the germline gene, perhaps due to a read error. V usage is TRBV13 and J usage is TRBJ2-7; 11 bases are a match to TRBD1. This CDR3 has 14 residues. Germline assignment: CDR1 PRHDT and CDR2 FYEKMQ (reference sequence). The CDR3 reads CGSSFGQGADEQYF. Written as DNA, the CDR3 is TGTGGCAGCAGCTTCGGACAGGGGGCAGACGAGCAGTACTTC.

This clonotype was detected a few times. CDR3 residues: CASSDRAGGPYNEQFF. The CDR3 nucleotides are TGTGCCAGCAGTGACCGAGCGGGAGGGCCATACAATGAGCAGTTCTTC. The chain couples TRBV6-4 to TRBJ2-1, with 10 bases identical to TRBD2. This CDR3 region has 16 residues. V dropped 2 bases and J dropped 4; count of bases not matched to a gene: 5. Germline loops: CDR1 MRHNA, CDR2 SNTAGT.

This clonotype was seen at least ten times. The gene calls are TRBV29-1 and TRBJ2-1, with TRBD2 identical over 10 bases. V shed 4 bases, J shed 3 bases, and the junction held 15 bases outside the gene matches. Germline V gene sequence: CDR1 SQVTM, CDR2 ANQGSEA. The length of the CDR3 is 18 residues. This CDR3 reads CSVVFTGLAGGNYNEQFF. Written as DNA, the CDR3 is TGCAGCGTTGTCTTTACGGGGTTAGCGGGAGGCAACTACAATGAGCAGTTCTTC.

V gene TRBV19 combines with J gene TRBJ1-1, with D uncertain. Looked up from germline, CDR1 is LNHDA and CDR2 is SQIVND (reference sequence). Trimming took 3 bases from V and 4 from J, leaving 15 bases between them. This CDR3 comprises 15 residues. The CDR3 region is CASSMGGRAGTEAFF. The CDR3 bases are TGTGCCAGTAGTATGGGAGGGAGAGCCGGCACTGAAGCTTTCTTT.

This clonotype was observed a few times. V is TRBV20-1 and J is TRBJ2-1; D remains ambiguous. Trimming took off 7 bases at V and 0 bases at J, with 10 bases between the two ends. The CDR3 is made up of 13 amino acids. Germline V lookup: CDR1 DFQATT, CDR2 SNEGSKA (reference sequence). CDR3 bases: TGCAGTGTAAGAGGAAGCTCCTACAATGAGCAGTTCTTC. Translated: CSVRGSSYNEQFF.

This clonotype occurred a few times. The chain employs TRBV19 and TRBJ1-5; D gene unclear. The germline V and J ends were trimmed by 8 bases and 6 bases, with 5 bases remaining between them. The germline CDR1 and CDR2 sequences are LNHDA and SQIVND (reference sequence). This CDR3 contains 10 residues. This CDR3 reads CASVTQPQHF. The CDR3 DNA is TGTGCCAGTGTCACTCAGCCCCAGCATTTT.

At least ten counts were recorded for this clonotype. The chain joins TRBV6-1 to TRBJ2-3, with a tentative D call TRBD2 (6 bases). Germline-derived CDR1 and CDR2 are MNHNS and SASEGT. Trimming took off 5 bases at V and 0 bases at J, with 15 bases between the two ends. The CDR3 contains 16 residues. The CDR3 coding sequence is TGTGCCAGCAGTTATGATAGTGCGGGAAGCACAGATACGCAGTATTTT. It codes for CASSYDSAGSTDTQYF.

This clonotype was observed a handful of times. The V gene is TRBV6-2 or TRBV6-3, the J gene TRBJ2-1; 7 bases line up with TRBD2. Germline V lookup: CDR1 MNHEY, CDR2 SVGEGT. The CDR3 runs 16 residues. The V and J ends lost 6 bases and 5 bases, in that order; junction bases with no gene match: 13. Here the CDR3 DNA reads TGTGCCAGCAGACGGGAAGGGAGGGTGTTAGACAATGAGCAGTTCTTC. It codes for CASRREGRVLDNEQFF.

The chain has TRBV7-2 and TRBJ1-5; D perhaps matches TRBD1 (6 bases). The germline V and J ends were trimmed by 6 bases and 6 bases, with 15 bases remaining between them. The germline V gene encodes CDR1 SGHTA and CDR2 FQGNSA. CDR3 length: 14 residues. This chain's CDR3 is CASSERQVFQPQHF. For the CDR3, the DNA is TGTGCCAGCAGTGAACGACAGGTCTTTCAGCCCCAGCATTTT.

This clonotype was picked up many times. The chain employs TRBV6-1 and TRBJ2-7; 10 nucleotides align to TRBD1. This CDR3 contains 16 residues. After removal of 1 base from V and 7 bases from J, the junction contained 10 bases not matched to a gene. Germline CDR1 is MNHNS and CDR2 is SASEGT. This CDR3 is CASSEERGTGDWEQYF. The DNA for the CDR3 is TGTGCCAGCAGTGAAGAACGAGGGACAGGGGATTGGGAGCAGTACTTC.

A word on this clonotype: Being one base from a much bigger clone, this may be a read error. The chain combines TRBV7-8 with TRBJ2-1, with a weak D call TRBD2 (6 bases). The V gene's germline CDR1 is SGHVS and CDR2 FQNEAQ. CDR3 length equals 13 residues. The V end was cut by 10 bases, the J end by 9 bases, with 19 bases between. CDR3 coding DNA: TGTGCCACCCGGAGGGACGTCGGCACTGAGCAGTTCTTC. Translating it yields CATRRDVGTEQFF.

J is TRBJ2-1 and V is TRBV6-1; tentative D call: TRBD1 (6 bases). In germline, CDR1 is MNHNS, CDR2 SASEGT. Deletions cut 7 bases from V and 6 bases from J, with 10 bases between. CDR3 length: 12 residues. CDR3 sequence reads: CASMLGGNEQFF. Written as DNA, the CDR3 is TGTGCCAGCATGCTAGGGGGCAATGAGCAGTTCTTC.

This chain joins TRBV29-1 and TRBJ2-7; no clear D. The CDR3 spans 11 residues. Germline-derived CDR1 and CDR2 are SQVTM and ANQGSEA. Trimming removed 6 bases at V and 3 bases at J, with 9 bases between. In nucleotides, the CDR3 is TGCAGCGTCGACTGGGGCTACGAGCAGTACTTC. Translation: CSVDWGYEQYF.